The 6 T cell receptor beta chains below were found in one sample sequenced in a study of cytomegalovirus exposure and HLA in healthy donors. Primers included in the PCR were 60 Vbeta and 13 Jbeta primers. The assay was immunoSEQ multiplex PCR, and TCRdb's table has in-frame clones only and misses some. The data contain approximately 220,000 clones, around 76% of them seen just once; the ten biggest clones take up roughly 6%. Sample: PBMCs. Source of these receptors: a man in his forties or fifties in good health and CMV-seropositive.

The chain uses TRBV15 and TRBJ2-7; possibly TRBD2 for D (6 bases). The germline CDR1 and CDR2 sequences are LNHNV and YYDKDF (reference sequence). The V end was cut by 3 bases, the J end by 3 bases, with 18 bases between. This CDR3 is 16 amino acids long. CDR3 in DNA: TGTGCCACCAGCAGCTCACCAAGAGGGAGGTACTACGAGCAGTACTTC. Residues: CATSSSPRGRYYEQYF.

This clone was observed a few times. The chain couples TRBV4-1 to TRBJ2-2; 8 nucleotides align to TRBD2. This CDR3 has 16 amino acids. The germline gives CDR1 MGHRA, CDR2 YSYEKL. Trimming removed 0 bases from V and 6 bases from J; junction bases left unmatched: 6. This CDR3 is CASSQEGGRFPGELFF. CDR3 coding DNA: TGCGCCAGCAGCCAAGAAGGCGGGAGGTTCCCCGGGGAGCTGTTTTTT.

Points on this clone: One junction end disagrees with the germline gene, perhaps due to a read error. The chain links TRBV7-9 to TRBJ2-2; D gene uncertain. CDR3 length: 15 amino acids. In germline, CDR1 is SEHNR, CDR2 FQNEAQ (reference sequence). DNA for the CDR3: TGTTCCAGCAGCTTAGTCTCAGGCTATGTCGGGGAGCTGTTTTTT. This encodes CSSSLVSGYVGELFF.

This sequence joins TRBV6-5 and TRBJ1-1; maybe TRBD1 (6 bases). Germline V gene sequence: CDR1 MNHEY, CDR2 SVGAGI. The CDR3 has 15 residues. Deletions cut 0 bases from V and 14 bases from J, with 22 bases between. CDR3 DNA sequence: TGTGCCAGCAGTTACTCGAACAATGGGGGCGGAATTCTCTTCTTT. Its protein product is CASSYSNNGGGILFF.

This chain uses TRBV5-1 with TRBJ1-5, with D possibly being TRBD1 (6 bases). Germline CDR1 and CDR2: SGHRS and YFSETQ. The CDR3 consists of 14 residues. Trimming left V 3 bases short and J 5 bases short, with 12 bases between. CDR3 DNA sequence: TGCGCCAGCAGCTCTACAGGGTTCGATCAGCCCCAGCATTTT. Protein sequence: CASSSTGFDQPQHF.

The chain employs TRBV14 and TRBJ1-1; D uncertain. CDR1 and CDR2 (germline): SGHDN, FVKESK. The V end lost 0 bases, the J end lost 1 base, and 6 bases lay between the germline ends. This CDR3 is 14 amino acids long. CDR3 DNA sequence: TGTGCCAGCAGCCAAGATCGGGGGAACACTGAAGCTTTCTTT. Protein product: CASSQDRGNTEAFF.